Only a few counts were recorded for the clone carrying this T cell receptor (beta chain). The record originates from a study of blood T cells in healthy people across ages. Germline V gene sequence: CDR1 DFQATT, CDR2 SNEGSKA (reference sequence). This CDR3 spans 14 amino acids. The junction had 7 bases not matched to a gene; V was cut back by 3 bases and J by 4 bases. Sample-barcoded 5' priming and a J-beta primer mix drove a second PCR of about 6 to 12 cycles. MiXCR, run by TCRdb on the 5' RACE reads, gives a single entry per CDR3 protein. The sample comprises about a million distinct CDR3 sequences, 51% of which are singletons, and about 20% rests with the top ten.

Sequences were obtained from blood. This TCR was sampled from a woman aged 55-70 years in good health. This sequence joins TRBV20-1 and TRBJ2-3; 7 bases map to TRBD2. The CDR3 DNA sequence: TGCAGTGCTAGCGAAGCGGGGCATGCAGATACGCAGTATTTT. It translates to CSASEAGHADTQYF.